Shown below are 11 T cell receptor beta chains from a single sample sequenced in a study of shared clonotypes between healthy human individuals. Sequencing was performed with immunoSEQ multiplex PCR; in TCRdb, only in-frame clones are kept and a portion is missing. The table includes tens of thousands of clones, 60% to 65% detected once. The material sequenced was memory CD8+ T cells sorted from blood. The sample's subset: CD45RO+ cells pooled with CCR7-negative TemRA cells. All receptors come from a man younger than 45 in good health.

The rearrangement joins TRBV5-5 to TRBJ2-1, with 8 bases aligning to TRBD1. The CDR3 sequence is 16 residues long. Germline assignment: CDR1 SGHKS and CDR2 YYEKEE (reference sequence). V gave up 5 bases and J gave up 3 bases; unmatched junction bases: 10. The CDR3 sequence is CASSRLDRGLYNEQFF. In DNA, the CDR3 is TGTGCCAGCAGTCGCCTCGACAGGGGCCTCTACAATGAGCAGTTCTTC.

The rearrangement joins TRBV6-5 to TRBJ2-7, with TRBD2 matching over 7 bases. CDR1 MNHEY and CDR2 SVGAGI come from the germline V gene. The J segment lost 0 bases and the V segment lost 6 bases, leaving 5 bases of the junction unmatched. The CDR3 contains 14 residues. This CDR3 is CASSPGGSSYEQYF. The CDR3 nucleotides read TGTGCCAGCAGCCCGGGGGGAAGCTCCTACGAGCAGTACTTC.

The rearrangement links TRBV7-2 to TRBJ2-1; D remains unclear. Trimming cost V 1 base and J 4 bases, with 5 bases left between them. In germline, CDR1 is SGHTA, CDR2 FQGNSA. CDR3 length: 13 residues. CDR3 nucleotides: TGTGCCAGCAGCTTAGGGACGTACAATGAGCAGTTCTTC. Protein: CASSLGTYNEQFF.

This chain joins TRBV15 and TRBJ2-5; D call uncertain. The CDR3 contains 12 residues. With 8 bases removed from V and 3 bases from J, the gap between germline ends came to 10 bases. CDR1 is LNHNV and CDR2 is YYDKDF in the germline V gene (reference sequence). This chain's CDR3 is CATSPDEETQYF. The CDR3 DNA follows: TGTGCCACCTCCCCGGACGAAGAGACCCAGTACTTC. Filled out from reference TRBV15 and TRBJ2-5, the complete variable domain reads DAMVIQNPRYQVTQFGKPVTLSCSQTLNHNVMYWYQQKSSQAPKLLFHYYDKDFNNEADTPDNFQSRRPNTSFCFLDIRSPGLGDTAMYLCATSPDEETQYFGPGTRLLVL.

In this sample, this clone turned up a few times. The rearrangement uses TRBV11-2 and TRBJ1-5; D ambiguous. This CDR3 spans 14 amino acids. Deletions cut 4 bases from V and 7 bases from J, with 14 bases between. Germline V gives CDR1 SGHAT, CDR2 FQNNGV. CDR3 nucleotide sequence: TGTGCCAGCAGCTCCAGGCCGACCGGGCAGCCCCAGCATTTT. Protein product: CASSSRPTGQPQHF.

This sequence joins TRBV7-9 and TRBJ1-2; D gene unclear. Trimming took off 1 base at V and 0 bases at J, with 12 bases between the two ends. CDR1 is SEHNR and CDR2 is FQNEAQ in the germline V gene (reference sequence). CDR3 length: 16 amino acids. CDR3 DNA sequence: TGTGCCAGCAGCTTAGGATTGGGTTCCCCTAACTATGGCTACACCTTC. It specifies CASSLGLGSPNYGYTF.

This chain links TRBV11-2 with TRBJ2-1, with 9 bases fitting TRBD1. The length of the CDR3 is 15 residues. V lost 6 bases, J lost 13 bases, and 16 bases stayed unmatched. CDR1 SGHAT and CDR2 FQNNGV come from the germline V gene. CDR3 coding DNA: TGTGCCAGCAGGGAGACAAAGGGGACAGGGAGGAAACAGTTCTTC. The encoded protein is CASRETKGTGRKQFF.

The rearrangement links TRBV14 to TRBJ2-7; D not resolved. CDR1 is SGHDN, CDR2 FVKESK, per germline. This CDR3 is 13 amino acids long. Trimming stripped 2 bases from V and 6 bases from J, with 11 bases between. CDR3 sequence: CASSQSSWAEQYF. DNA of the CDR3: TGTGCCAGCAGCCAATCTAGTTGGGCCGAGCAGTACTTC.

The chain joins TRBV7-3 to TRBJ2-7; D tentatively fits TRBD1 or TRBD2 (5 bases each). The germline gives CDR1 SGHTA, CDR2 FQGTGA. The V end was cut by 2 bases, the J end by 5 bases, with 16 bases between. This CDR3 region has 15 residues. CDR3 sequence (DNA): TGTGCCAGCAGCTTATCACTGGGACGTAAACACGAGCAGTACTTC. Protein product: CASSLSLGRKHEQYF.

V is TRBV18 and J is TRBJ2-7; TRBD2 is a possible D gene (5 bases). CDR1 and CDR2 (germline): KGHSH, LQKENI. The CDR3 runs 12 residues. V was trimmed by 5 bases and J by 6 bases, leaving 11 bases between them. The CDR3, as DNA: TGTGCCAGCTCAGAGGGAAAGTTCGAGCAGTACTTC. Translated, it gives CASSEGKFEQYF.

The chain combines TRBV4-3 with TRBJ2-7, with TRBD2 matching over 11 bases. V lost 0 bases to trimming and J lost 2 bases; unmatched junction nucleotides: 3. The germline V gene encodes CDR1 LGHNA and CDR2 YSLEER. The CDR3 is 16 amino acids. The CDR3 sequence: CASSQDQTSGAYEQYF. The CDR3 bases are TGCGCCAGCAGCCAAGATCAGACTAGCGGGGCCTACGAGCAGTACTTC.